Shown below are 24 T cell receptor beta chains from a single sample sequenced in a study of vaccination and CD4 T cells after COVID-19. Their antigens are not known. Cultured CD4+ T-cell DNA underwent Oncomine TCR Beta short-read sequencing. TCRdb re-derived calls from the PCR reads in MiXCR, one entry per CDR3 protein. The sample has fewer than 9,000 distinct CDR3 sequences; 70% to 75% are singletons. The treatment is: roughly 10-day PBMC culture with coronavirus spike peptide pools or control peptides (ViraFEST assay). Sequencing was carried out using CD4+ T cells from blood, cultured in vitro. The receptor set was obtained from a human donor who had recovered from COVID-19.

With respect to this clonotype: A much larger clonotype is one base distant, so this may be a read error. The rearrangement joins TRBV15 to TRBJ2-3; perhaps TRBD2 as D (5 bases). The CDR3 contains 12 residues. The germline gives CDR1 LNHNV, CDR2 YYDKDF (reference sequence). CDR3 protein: CAASRGSDTQYF. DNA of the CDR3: TGTGCCGCCAGCAGAGGGTCTGATACGCAGTATTTT.

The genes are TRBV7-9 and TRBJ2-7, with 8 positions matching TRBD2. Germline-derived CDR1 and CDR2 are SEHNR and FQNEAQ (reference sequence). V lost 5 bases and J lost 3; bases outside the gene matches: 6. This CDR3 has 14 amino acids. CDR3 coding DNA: TGTGCCAGCAGCCCCGCGGGACTAGTCTACGAGCAGTACTTC. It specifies CASSPAGLVYEQYF.

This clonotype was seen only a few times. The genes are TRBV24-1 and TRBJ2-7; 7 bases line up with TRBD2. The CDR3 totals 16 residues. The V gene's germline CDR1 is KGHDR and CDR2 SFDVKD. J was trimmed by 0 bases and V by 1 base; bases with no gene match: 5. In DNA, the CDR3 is TGTGCCACCAGTGATTTTGGTGCTAGCGGCTCCTACGAGCAGTACTTC. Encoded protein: CATSDFGASGSYEQYF.

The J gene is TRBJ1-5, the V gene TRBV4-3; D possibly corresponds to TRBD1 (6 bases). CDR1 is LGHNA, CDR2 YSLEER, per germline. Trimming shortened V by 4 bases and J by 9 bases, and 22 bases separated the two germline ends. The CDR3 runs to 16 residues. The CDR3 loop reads CASSPEGGQNVRPQHF. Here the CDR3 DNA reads TGCGCCAGCAGCCCCGAGGGGGGGCAGAACGTCCGGCCCCAGCATTTT.

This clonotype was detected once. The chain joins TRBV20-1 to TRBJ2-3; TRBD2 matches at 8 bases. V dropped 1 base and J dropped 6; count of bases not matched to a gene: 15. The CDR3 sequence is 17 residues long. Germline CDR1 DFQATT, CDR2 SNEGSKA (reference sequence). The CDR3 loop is CSARVVLGGRRFDTQYF. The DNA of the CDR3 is TGCAGTGCTAGAGTGGTTCTGGGCGGGAGGAGATTTGATACGCAGTATTTT.

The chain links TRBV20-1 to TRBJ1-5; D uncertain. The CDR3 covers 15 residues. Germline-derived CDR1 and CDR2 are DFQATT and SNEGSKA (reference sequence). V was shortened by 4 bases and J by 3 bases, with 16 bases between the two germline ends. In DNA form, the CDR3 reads TGCAGTGCTATTAGAGTAGGACTGCTCAATCAGCCCCAGCATTTT. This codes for CSAIRVGLLNQPQHF.

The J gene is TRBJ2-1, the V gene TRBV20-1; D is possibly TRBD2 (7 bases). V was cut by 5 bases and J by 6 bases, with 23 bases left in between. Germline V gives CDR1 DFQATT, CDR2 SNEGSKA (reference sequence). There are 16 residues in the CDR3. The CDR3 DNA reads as TGCAGTGCTCCCCGGGGGACGGGGGGCGCCTCCAATGAGCAGTTCTTC. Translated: CSAPRGTGGASNEQFF.

CDR3 amino acids: CASSWDPAVEPQHF. CDR3 nucleotide sequence: TGTGCCAGCAGCTGGGACCCCGCGGTAGAGCCCCAGCATTTT. This chain uses TRBV6-4 with TRBJ1-5, with a possible D match to TRBD1 (5 bases). Trimming took off 6 bases at V and 8 bases at J, with 17 bases between the two ends. Germline values: CDR1 MRHNA, CDR2 SNTAGT. The CDR3 has 14 residues.

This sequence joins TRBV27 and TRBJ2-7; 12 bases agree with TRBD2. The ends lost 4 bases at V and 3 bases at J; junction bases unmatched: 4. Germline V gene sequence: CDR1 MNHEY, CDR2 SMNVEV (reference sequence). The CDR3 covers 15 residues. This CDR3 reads CASSSPGLAGYEQYF. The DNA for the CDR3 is TGTGCCAGCAGTTCTCCGGGACTAGCGGGCTACGAGCAGTACTTC.

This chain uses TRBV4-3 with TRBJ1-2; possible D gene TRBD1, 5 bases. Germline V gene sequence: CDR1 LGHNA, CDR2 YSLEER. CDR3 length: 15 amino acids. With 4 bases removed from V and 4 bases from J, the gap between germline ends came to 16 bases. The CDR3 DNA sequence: TGCGCCAGCAGCCTTCGCGGGGGGGACCCCTATGGCTACACCTTC. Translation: CASSLRGGDPYGYTF.

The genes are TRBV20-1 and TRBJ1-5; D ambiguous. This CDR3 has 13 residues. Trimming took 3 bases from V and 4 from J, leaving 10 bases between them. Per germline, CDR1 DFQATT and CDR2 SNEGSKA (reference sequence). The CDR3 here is CSASFGKNQPQHF. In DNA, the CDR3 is TGCAGTGCTAGTTTTGGGAAGAATCAGCCCCAGCATTTT.

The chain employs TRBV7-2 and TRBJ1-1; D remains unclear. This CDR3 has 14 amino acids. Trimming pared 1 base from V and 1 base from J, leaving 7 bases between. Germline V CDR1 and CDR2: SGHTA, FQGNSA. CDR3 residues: CASSLVARNTEAFF. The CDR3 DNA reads TGTGCCAGCAGCTTAGTTGCCAGGAACACTGAAGCTTTCTTT.

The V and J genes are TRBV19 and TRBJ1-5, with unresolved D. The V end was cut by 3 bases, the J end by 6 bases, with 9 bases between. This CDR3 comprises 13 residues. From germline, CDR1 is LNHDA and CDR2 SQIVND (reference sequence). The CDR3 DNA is TGTGCCAGTAGTATGAAGACGGGTCAGCCCCAGCATTTT. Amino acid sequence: CASSMKTGQPQHF. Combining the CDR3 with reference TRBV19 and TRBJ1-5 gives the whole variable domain DGGITQSPKYLFRKEGQNVTLSCEQNLNHDAMYWYRQDPGQGLRLIYYSQIVNDFQKGDIAEGYSVSREKKESFPLTVTSAQKNPTAFYLCASSMKTGQPQHFGDGTRLSIL.

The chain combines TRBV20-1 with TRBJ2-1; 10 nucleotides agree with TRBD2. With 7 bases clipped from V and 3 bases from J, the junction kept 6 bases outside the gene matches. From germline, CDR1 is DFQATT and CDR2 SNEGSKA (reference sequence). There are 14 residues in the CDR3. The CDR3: CSDRRTSGYNEQFF. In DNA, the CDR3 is TGCAGTGACCGGAGGACTAGCGGCTACAATGAGCAGTTCTTC.

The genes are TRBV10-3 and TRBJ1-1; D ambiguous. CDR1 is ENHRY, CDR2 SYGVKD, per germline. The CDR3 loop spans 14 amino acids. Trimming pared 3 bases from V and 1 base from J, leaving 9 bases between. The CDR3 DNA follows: TGTGCCATCAGTGAAGGAGGTGGGAACACTGAAGCTTTCTTT. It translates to CAISEGGGNTEAFF.

Here the CDR3 reads CASSYASPSGGRSTDTQYF. The CDR3 DNA sequence: TGTGCCAGCAGTTACGCCAGCCCTAGCGGGGGCCGGAGCACAGATACGCAGTATTTT. This chain links TRBV6-5 with TRBJ2-3; TRBD2 matches at 10 bases. The junction had 11 bases not matched to a gene; V was cut back by 2 bases and J by 0 bases. The germline gives CDR1 MNHEY, CDR2 SVGAGI. This CDR3 is built from 19 residues.

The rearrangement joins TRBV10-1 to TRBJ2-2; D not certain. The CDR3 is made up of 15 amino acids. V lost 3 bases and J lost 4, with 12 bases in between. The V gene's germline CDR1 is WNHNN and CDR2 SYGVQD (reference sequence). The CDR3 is CASSDRPSATGELFF. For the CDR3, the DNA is TGCGCCAGCAGTGACAGGCCCTCAGCCACCGGGGAGCTGTTTTTT.

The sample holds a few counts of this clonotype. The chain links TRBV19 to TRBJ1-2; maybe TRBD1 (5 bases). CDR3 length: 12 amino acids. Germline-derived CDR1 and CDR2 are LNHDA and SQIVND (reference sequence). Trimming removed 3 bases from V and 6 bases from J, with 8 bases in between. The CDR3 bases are TGTGCCAGTAGTATCTCGGGGGATGGCTACACCTTC. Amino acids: CASSISGDGYTF.

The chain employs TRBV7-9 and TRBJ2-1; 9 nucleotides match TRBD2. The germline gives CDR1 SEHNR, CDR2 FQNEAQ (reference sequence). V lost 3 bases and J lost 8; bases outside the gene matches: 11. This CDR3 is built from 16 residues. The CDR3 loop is CASSFGTSSLVHEQFF. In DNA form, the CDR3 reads TGTGCCAGCAGCTTTGGGACTAGCTCTTTAGTGCATGAGCAGTTCTTC.

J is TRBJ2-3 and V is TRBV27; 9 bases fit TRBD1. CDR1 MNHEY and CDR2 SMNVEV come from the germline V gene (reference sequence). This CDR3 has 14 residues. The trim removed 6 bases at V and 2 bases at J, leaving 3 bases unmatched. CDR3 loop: CASRNRGHTDTQYF. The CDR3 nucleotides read TGTGCCAGCAGAAACAGGGGGCACACAGATACGCAGTATTTT.

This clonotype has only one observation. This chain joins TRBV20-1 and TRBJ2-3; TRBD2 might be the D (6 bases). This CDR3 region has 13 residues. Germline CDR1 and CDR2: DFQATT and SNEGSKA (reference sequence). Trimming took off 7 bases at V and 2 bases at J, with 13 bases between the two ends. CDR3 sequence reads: CSVPERATDTQYF. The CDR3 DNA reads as TGCAGTGTGCCCGAGCGGGCCACAGATACGCAGTATTTT.

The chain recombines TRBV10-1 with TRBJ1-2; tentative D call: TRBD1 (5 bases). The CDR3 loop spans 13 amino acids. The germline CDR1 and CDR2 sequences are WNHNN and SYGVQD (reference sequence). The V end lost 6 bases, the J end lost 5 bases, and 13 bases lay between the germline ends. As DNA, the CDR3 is TGCGCCAGCAGCCCAGGGTTAGGGTATGGCTACACCTTC. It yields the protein CASSPGLGYGYTF.

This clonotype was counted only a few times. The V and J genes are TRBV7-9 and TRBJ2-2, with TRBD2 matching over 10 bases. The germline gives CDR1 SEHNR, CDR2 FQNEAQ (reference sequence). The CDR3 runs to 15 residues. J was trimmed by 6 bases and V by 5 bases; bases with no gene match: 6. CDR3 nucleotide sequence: TGTGCCAGCAGCCCCGGACTAGCGGCCCCCGGGGAGCTGTTTTTT. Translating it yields CASSPGLAAPGELFF.

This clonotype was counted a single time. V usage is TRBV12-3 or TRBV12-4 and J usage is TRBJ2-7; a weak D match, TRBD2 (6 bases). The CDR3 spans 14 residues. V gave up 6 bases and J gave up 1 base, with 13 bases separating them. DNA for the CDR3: TGTGCCAGCAGCCCGGGCCGGGGGTCCTACGAGCAGTACTTC. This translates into CASSPGRGSYEQYF.